This T cell receptor beta chain was recorded in a study of beta chain features in type 1 diabetes. General study results and limits: Insertion counts at VDJ junctions were lower in type 1 diabetes patients, who also showed more deletions there. Across all four CD4+ subsets, people with type 1 diabetes showed modestly shorter TCRB CDR3s.

Expressed TCRB transcripts were sequenced, since all the RNA that had been isolated was reverse transcribed. Roughly 3.6 million reads per sample on average were obtained from naive, central memory and regulatory T cell samples. Measured with immunoSEQ multiplex PCR; TCRdb has only the in-frame clones, and not every one. Of some 290,000 clones listed, 13% to 15% are singletons. Based on CD45RO/CCR7/CD25/CD127/CD95/CD27, CD4+ regulatory, stem cell-like memory, naive and central memory cells were sorted. Germline values: CDR1 SGHRS, CDR2 YFSETQ. The germline V and J ends were trimmed by 4 bases and 3 bases, with 10 bases remaining between them. The CDR3 extends over 13 amino acids. This clone was seen only a few times. Its antigen is still unknown.

The clonotype was recovered from a man younger than 45 with type 1 diabetes. The sequenced sample consisted of naive CD4+ T cells from blood. The rearrangement joins TRBV5-1 to TRBJ1-2; perhaps TRBD1 as D (5 bases). Here the CDR3 reads CASSQDSYYGYTF. The CDR3 bases are TGCGCCAGCAGCCAAGACAGCTACTATGGCTACACCTTC.